This T cell receptor (beta chain) stems from a study of T cell responses to AZD1222 COVID-19 vaccine. Study findings and constraints: There were mostly white British donors and more females than males, and clonal diversity was possibly underestimated. Dominant CD4 TCR responses targeted spike regions 160-218 and 743-854. Only a handful of individuals given AZD1222 were seropositive at baseline.

Assay: immunoSEQ multiplex PCR; the TCRdb copy retains only in-frame clones and omits some. The repertoire holds 90,000 to 140,000 clones, around 89% seen once, with around 2.3% in the top ten. The CDR3 length is 11 residues. To note about this clone: Its specificity is unknown.

This sequence was found in an adult in good health. The V gene is TRBV12-2, the J gene TRBJ1-1. TRBV12-2 is a listed pseudogene. This sample comprised peripheral blood, obtained on day 0 of AZD1222 vaccination. The CDR3 protein is CASRLGGEAFF. In DNA form, the CDR3 reads TGTGCAAGTCGCTTGGGAGGTGAAGCTTTCTTT.